The 22 T cell receptor beta chains presented below share a single source sample, sequenced in a study of blood T cell repertoires in COVID-19. Some clones are missing from TCRdb's copy, which holds only in-frame ones; the method was immunoSEQ multiplex PCR. Of 280,000 or so clones listed, around 85% were seen once; the top ten hold 2% to 3%. Sequenced: PBMCs or T cells enriched from blood (not recorded which). The receptors come from a woman in her 50s who had recovered from COVID-19.

The chain uses TRBV5-1 and TRBJ2-7; 8 nucleotides match TRBD2. V lost 2 bases, J lost 3 bases, and 7 bases stayed unmatched. The CDR3 totals 15 residues. CDR1 is SGHRS and CDR2 is YFSETQ in the germline V gene. CDR3 residues: CASSFGAGVNYEQYF. The CDR3 nucleotides are TGCGCCAGCAGCTTTGGAGCGGGGGTAAACTACGAGCAGTACTTC.

This sequence joins TRBV28 and TRBJ2-7; D call uncertain. The V gene lost 1 base and the J gene lost 3 bases, with 4 bases spanning the gap. The CDR3 extends over 12 amino acids. CDR1 MDHEN and CDR2 SYDVKM come from the germline V gene. In DNA form, the CDR3 reads TGTGCCAGCAGTTTATACAGCTACGAGCAGTACTTC. This encodes CASSLYSYEQYF.

This clone was counted a single time. V is TRBV11-1 and J is TRBJ2-2; no clear D gene. Trimming left V 1 base short and J 6 bases short, with 9 bases between. Germline-derived CDR1 and CDR2 are SGHAT and FQDESV (reference sequence). This CDR3 is 14 amino acids long. The CDR3 reads CASSLVARPGELFF. CDR3 coding DNA: TGTGCCAGCAGCTTAGTCGCCAGGCCCGGGGAGCTGTTTTTT.

The chain uses TRBV18 and TRBJ2-3; the match to TRBD2 covers 9 bases. Germline loops: CDR1 KGHSH, CDR2 LQKENI. The trim removed 2 bases at V and 0 bases at J, leaving 3 bases unmatched. The CDR3 is 16 amino acids. The CDR3 loop is CASSPMTSGSTDTQYF. In DNA, the CDR3 is TGTGCCAGCTCACCAATGACTAGCGGTAGCACAGATACGCAGTATTTT.

Only one count was recorded for this clone. The chain is built from TRBV4-1 and TRBJ1-2; 7 bases align to TRBD1. CDR1 and CDR2 from the germline V gene are MGHRA and YSYEKL. This CDR3 has 15 residues. J gave up 3 bases and V 1 base, and 5 bases lay outside the gene matches. The CDR3 DNA reads TGCGCCAGCAGCCAAGGCGGACAGGCCGACTATGGCTACACCTTC. Its protein product is CASSQGGQADYGYTF.

V gene TRBV6-5 combines with J gene TRBJ1-2; TRBD1 is a possible D gene (6 bases). The CDR3 runs to 15 residues. V was shortened by 2 bases and J by 4 bases, with 14 bases between the two germline ends. In germline, CDR1 is MNHEY, CDR2 SVGAGI. The CDR3, as DNA: TGTGCCAGCAGTTACACCTCCGGGACACCCTATGGCTACACCTTC. It codes for CASSYTSGTPYGYTF.

V and J are TRBV11-2 and TRBJ2-1; TRBD2 matches 10 bases. The ends lost 6 bases at V and 7 bases at J; junction bases unmatched: 9. Germline-derived CDR1 and CDR2 are SGHAT and FQNNGV. CDR3 size: 15 residues. The CDR3 sequence: CASRQSGRARNEQFF. The DNA of the CDR3 is TGTGCCAGCAGGCAGAGCGGGAGGGCCCGAAATGAGCAGTTCTTC.

The V gene is TRBV27, the J gene TRBJ2-3, with TRBD2 matching over 11 bases. The V and J ends lost 1 base and 4 bases, in that order; junction bases with no gene match: 4. The germline CDR1 and CDR2 sequences are MNHEY and SMNVEV (reference sequence). The CDR3 sequence is 16 residues long. This CDR3 is CASSLLAGGPSDTQYF. CDR3 coding DNA: TGTGCCAGCAGTTTATTAGCGGGAGGGCCTTCAGATACGCAGTATTTT.

This clone was detected only a few times. J is TRBJ1-3 and V is TRBV12-5, with D tentatively TRBD1 (5 bases). V dropped 6 bases and J dropped 3 bases, with 12 bases sitting between them. CDR3 length: 14 amino acids. Germline V lookup: CDR1 LGHNT, CDR2 FRNRAP. CDR3 coding DNA: TGTGCTAGTGGGACAGTTAGTAATGGAAACACCATATATTTT. This sequence encodes CASGTVSNGNTIYF.

The V call is TRBV3-1 (or the pseudogene TRBV3-2), the J call TRBJ1-1; 9 bases line up with TRBD1. In germline, CDR1 is LGHDT, CDR2 YNNKEL (reference sequence). J gave up 1 base and V 5 bases, and 2 bases lay outside the gene matches. The CDR3 consists of 14 residues. The CDR3 is CASSKGQGNTEAFF. DNA of the CDR3: TGTGCCAGCAGCAAGGGACAGGGGAACACTGAAGCTTTCTTT.

J is TRBJ2-7 and V is TRBV19; 9 bases agree with TRBD2. J lost 0 bases, V lost 3 bases, and 0 bases had no gene match. This CDR3 has 14 amino acids. Looked up from germline, CDR1 is LNHDA and CDR2 is SQIVND (reference sequence). The CDR3 bases are TGTGCCAGTAGTATTAGCGGGAGCTCCTACGAGCAGTACTTC. The encoded protein is CASSISGSSYEQYF.

The gene calls are TRBV11-2 and TRBJ1-1; possibly TRBD1 for D (6 bases). Trimming removed 0 bases from V and 1 base from J, with 15 bases in between. The CDR3 contains 17 residues. CDR1 and CDR2 (germline): SGHAT, FQNNGV. The CDR3 here is CASSLDPLDRKNTEAFF. As DNA, the CDR3 is TGTGCCAGCAGCTTAGATCCCCTCGACAGGAAGAACACTGAAGCTTTCTTT.

The chain uses TRBV5-1 and TRBJ2-2, with D possibly TRBD2 on 6 matching bases. Trimming cost V 0 bases and J 5 bases, with 14 bases left between them. This CDR3 comprises 16 residues. Germline V gives CDR1 SGHRS, CDR2 YFSETQ. CDR3 sequence: CASSLGVRGVTGELFF. CDR3 sequence (DNA): TGCGCCAGCAGCTTGGGCGTGCGGGGAGTTACCGGGGAGCTGTTTTTT. The complete variable domain, with remaining parts taken from reference TRBV5-1 and TRBJ2-2, reads KAGVTQTPRYLIKTRGQQVTLSCSPISGHRSVSWYQQTPGQGLQFLFEYFSETQRNKGNFPGRFSGRQFSNSRSEMNVSTLELGDSALYLCASSLGVRGVTGELFFGEGSRLTVL.

This rearrangement joins TRBV18 to TRBJ2-2; D not resolved. With 2 bases removed from V and 6 bases from J, the gap between germline ends came to 13 bases. Germline loops: CDR1 KGHSH, CDR2 LQKENI. This CDR3 is built from 15 residues. The chain's CDR3 is CASSPITTPPGELFF. The CDR3 region has the DNA TGTGCCAGCTCACCAATTACTACCCCCCCCGGGGAGCTGTTTTTT.

The chain has TRBV7-9 and TRBJ2-2, with 7 bases lining up with TRBD1. Germline CDR1 reads SEHNR; CDR2 reads FQNEAQ (reference sequence). With V trimmed by 8 bases and J by 6 bases, 15 bases remained unmatched. The CDR3 loop spans 16 amino acids. CDR3 sequence (DNA): TGTGCCAGCGGGCGTCCCGGGACAGAGGGTTCCGGGGAGCTGTTTTTT. It is translated as CASGRPGTEGSGELFF.

This chain uses TRBV25-1 with TRBJ2-5; D unresolved. The CDR3 is 15 amino acids. V lost 5 bases and J 2 bases, leaving 15 bases between the germline ends. Per germline, CDR1 MGHDK and CDR2 SYGVNS. Here the CDR3 DNA reads TGTGCCAGCAGTCAGTCGACGGAGTATCAAGAGACCCAGTACTTC. It is translated as CASSQSTEYQETQYF.

The V gene is TRBV21-1, the J gene TRBJ2-7; TRBD1, as called in the table, went unchecked against the DNA. TRBV21-1 is listed as a pseudogene. The CDR3 loop spans 16 amino acids. As DNA, the CDR3 is TGTGCCAGCAGTAAGGGGAGCCGGGACAGCCTCCCCGAGCAGTACTTC. It codes for CASSKGSRDSLPEQYF.

This rearrangement joins TRBV29-1 to TRBJ2-5; D is undetermined. Germline loops: CDR1 SQVTM, CDR2 ANQGSEA. The CDR3 runs 13 residues. V lost 0 bases and J lost 7, with 12 bases in between. CDR3 residues: CSVEDLGSGTQYF. The CDR3 nucleotides are TGCAGCGTTGAAGATCTTGGGTCGGGGACCCAGTACTTC.

J is TRBJ2-7 and V is TRBV4-1; 10 bases map to TRBD2. V was pared by 1 base and J by 6 bases, with 6 bases of the junction left unmatched. Germline CDR1 MGHRA, CDR2 YSYEKL. The CDR3 length is 15 residues. As DNA, the CDR3 is TGCGCCAGCAGCCAAGCCGCTAGCGGGAGCGGCGAGCAGTACTTC. Translated, it gives CASSQAASGSGEQYF.

The gene calls are TRBV5-1 and TRBJ2-2; D gene uncertain. CDR1 and CDR2 from the germline V gene are SGHRS and YFSETQ. V was cut by 3 bases and J by 6 bases, with 6 bases left in between. The CDR3 is made up of 12 amino acids. The CDR3 DNA reads TGCGCCAGCAGCTACAATGCCGGGGAGCTGTTTTTT. Its translation: CASSYNAGELFF.

For the CDR3, the DNA is TGTGCCAGCAGTGATTGGCGGACCGGGGAGCTGTTTTTT. This encodes CASSDWRTGELFF. The chain has TRBV2 and TRBJ2-2, with unresolved D. CDR3 length equals 13 residues. Trimming took off 3 bases at V and 5 bases at J, with 7 bases between the two ends. The germline V gene encodes CDR1 SNHLY and CDR2 FYNNEI.

This clone was seen once. The rearrangement links TRBV27 to TRBJ2-4; the D gene is possibly TRBD1 (6 bases). Trimming took off 8 bases at V and 8 bases at J, with 16 bases between the two ends. The length of the CDR3 is 13 residues. The germline CDR1 and CDR2 sequences are MNHEY and SMNVEV (reference sequence). The CDR3 loop is CASGLTGSDIQYF. Here the CDR3 DNA reads TGTGCCAGCGGGTTGACAGGTTCGGACATTCAGTACTTC.